One T cell receptor beta chain is described in this entry. Participants' own reports of clinical history determined their cohort assignment. The study counted Cohort 3 donors as recovered given two negative PCRs, clearance, or symptom resolution. The CDR3 is made up of 14 amino acids. Germline V gene data show CDR1 as SEHNR and CDR2 as FQNEAQ (reference sequence). V was cut by 1 base and J by 5 bases, with 11 bases left in between. This record comes from a study of blood T cell repertoires in COVID-19. Study-level information: The analysed material was cDNA or gDNA that came from T cells, B-cell-depleted T cells, or PBMCs.

The table came from immunoSEQ multiplex PCR; TCRdb's copy has only in-frame clones and leaves some out. The table includes hundreds of thousands of clones, around 90% detected once. The chain is built from TRBV7-9 and TRBJ2-5; D perhaps matches TRBD2 (6 bases). The TCR originated in a man between 60 and 75 years old who had recovered from COVID-19. The source material was PBMCs or T cells enriched from blood (not recorded which). CDR3 region: CASSLVTSSETQYF. The CDR3 DNA sequence: TGTGCCAGCAGCTTAGTTACTAGCAGCGAGACCCAGTACTTC.